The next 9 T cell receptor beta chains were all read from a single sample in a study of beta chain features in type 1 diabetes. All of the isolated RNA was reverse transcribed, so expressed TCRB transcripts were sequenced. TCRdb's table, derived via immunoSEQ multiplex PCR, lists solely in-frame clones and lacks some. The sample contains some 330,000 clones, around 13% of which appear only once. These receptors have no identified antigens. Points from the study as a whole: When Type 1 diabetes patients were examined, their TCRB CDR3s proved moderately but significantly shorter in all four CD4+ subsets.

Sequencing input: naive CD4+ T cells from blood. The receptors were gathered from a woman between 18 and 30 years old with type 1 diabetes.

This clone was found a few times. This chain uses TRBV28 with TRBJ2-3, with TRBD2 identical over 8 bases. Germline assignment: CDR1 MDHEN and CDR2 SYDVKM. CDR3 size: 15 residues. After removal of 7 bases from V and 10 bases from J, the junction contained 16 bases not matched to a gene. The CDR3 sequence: CASTQTRAGVSPQYF. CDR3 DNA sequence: TGTGCCAGCACCCAAACCCGAGCGGGAGTTTCTCCGCAGTATTTT. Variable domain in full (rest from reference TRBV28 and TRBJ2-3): DVKVTQSSRYLVKRTGEKVFLECVQDMDHENMFWYRQDPGLGLRLIYFSYDVKMKEKGDIPEGYSVSREKKERFSLILESASTNQTSMYLCASTQTRAGVSPQYFGPGTRLTVL.

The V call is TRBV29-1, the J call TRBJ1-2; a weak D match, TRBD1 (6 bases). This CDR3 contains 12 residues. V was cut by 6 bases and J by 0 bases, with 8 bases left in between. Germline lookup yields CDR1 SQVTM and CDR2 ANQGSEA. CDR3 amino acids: CSVNRANYGYTF. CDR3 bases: TGCAGCGTCAACAGGGCTAACTATGGCTACACCTTC.

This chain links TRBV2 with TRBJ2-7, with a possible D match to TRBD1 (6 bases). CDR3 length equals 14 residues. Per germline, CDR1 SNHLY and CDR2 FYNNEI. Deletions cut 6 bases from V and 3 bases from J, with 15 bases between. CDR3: CASRGHDDDYEQYF. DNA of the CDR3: TGTGCCAGCAGGGGACACGACGACGACTACGAGCAGTACTTC. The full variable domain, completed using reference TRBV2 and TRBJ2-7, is EPEVTQTPSHQVTQMGQEVILRCVPISNHLYFYWYRQILGQKVEFLVSFYNNEISEKSEIFDDQFSVERPDGSNFTLKIRSTKLEDSAMYFCASRGHDDDYEQYFGPGTRLTVT.

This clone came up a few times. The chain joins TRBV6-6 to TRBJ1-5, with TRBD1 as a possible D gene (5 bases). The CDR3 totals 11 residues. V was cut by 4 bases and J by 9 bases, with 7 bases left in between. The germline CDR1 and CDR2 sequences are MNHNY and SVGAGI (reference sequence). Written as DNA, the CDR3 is TGTGCCAGCAGTTCCCAGGGGCCCCAGCATTTT. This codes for CASSSQGPQHF.

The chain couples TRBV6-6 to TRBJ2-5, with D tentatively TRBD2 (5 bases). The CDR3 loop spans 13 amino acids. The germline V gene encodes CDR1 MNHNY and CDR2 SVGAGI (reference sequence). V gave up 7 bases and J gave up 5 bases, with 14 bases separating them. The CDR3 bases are TGTGCCAGCAACCTCGGAGGAATGGAGACCCAGTACTTC. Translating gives CASNLGGMETQYF.

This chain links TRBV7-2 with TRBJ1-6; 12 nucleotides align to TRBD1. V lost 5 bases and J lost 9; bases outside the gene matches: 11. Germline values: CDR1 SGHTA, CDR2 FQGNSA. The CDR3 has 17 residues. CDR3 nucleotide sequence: TGTGCCAGCAGCCAATACCGGGACAGGGGGCACGGTTCACCCCTCCACTTT. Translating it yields CASSQYRDRGHGSPLHF.

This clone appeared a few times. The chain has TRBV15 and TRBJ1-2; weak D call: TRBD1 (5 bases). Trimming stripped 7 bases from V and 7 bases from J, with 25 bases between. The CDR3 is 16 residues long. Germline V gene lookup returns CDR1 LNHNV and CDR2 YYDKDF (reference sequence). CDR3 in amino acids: CATTSAGMRTMGGYTF. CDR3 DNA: TGTGCCACCACTTCGGCAGGGATGAGGACTATGGGTGGCTACACCTTC. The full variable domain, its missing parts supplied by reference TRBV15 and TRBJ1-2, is DAMVIQNPRYQVTQFGKPVTLSCSQTLNHNVMYWYQQKSSQAPKLLFHYYDKDFNNEADTPDNFQSRRPNTSFCFLDIRSPGLGDTAMYLCATTSAGMRTMGGYTFGSGTRLTVV.

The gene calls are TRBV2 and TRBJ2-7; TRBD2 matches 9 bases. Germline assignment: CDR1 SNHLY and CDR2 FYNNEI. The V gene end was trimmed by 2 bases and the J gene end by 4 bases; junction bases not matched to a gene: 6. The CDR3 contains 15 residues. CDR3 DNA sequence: TGTGCCAGCAGTGAATTGGCGGGGGGGCCGTACGAGCAGTACTTC. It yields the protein CASSELAGGPYEQYF. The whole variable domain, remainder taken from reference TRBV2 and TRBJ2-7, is EPEVTQTPSHQVTQMGQEVILRCVPISNHLYFYWYRQILGQKVEFLVSFYNNEISEKSEIFDDQFSVERPDGSNFTLKIRSTKLEDSAMYFCASSELAGGPYEQYFGPGTRLTVT.

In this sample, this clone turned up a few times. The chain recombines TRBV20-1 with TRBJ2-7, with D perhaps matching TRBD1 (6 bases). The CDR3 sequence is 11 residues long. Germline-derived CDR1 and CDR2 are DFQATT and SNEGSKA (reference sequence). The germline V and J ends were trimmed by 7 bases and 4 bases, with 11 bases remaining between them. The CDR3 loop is CSVLGQYEQYF. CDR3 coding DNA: TGCAGTGTCCTAGGACAGTACGAGCAGTACTTC.